The clone carrying this TCR beta chain was seen only a few times. V lost 6 bases and J 0 bases, leaving 15 bases between the germline ends. The CDR3 loop spans 16 amino acids. This sample was included in a study of T cells of healthy individuals. TCRdb called the 5' RACE reads again in MiXCR, with one record for every CDR3 protein. The sample includes 85,000 to 100,000 distinct CDR3 sequences, approximately 18% of them seen just once. This sequence originates from a human donor in good health. The V gene is TRBV12-3 or TRBV12-4, the J gene TRBJ1-3, with D hard to call. The CDR3 spells CASSSDFRYSGNTIYF. CDR3 coding DNA: TGTGCCAGCAGCTCGGACTTCCGTTACTCTGGAAACACCATATATTTT.